The 23 T cell receptor beta chains reported below all come from one sample, sequenced in a study of a mutant IDH1 vaccine in newly diagnosed glioma (dated by TCRdb to about 2021). The time point label for this specimen denotes: week 47, end of study. Every vaccine dose consisted of 300 ug of a 20-mer mutant IDH1 peptide in Montanide, administered subcutaneously together with topical imiquimod. These TCRs are of unknown antigen specificity. The library was built by means of the immunoSEQ multiplex PCR assay. The table was pulled from immuneACCESS by TCRdb, which kept in-frame rearrangements only. Such tables lose some clones; where checked, under half of the loss comes from unresolved V genes, and the rest has no known cause. The table for this sample lists roughly 34,000 clones; 75% to 95% of them were counted only once. Clones ranked in the top ten supply around 5% of the sample. The sample in question was PBMCs, obtained from a glioma patient whose treatment included an IDH1 peptide vaccine. Receptors were obtained from a woman between 35 and 50 years old with glioma.

The count of this clone is one. CDR3 sequence reads: CAIPLRVGLSDGYTF. The CDR3 DNA reads TGTGCCATCCCACTGAGGGTCGGACTATCGGATGGCTACACCTTC. The rearrangement uses TRBV6-6 and TRBJ1-2; D remains unclear. The V gene's germline CDR1 is MNHNY and CDR2 SVGAGI (reference sequence). This CDR3 comprises 15 residues. V was shortened by 10 bases and J by 6 bases, with 24 bases between the two germline ends.

CDR3 in DNA: TGTGCCACCAGGGAAGGCTATGACTACGAGCAGTACTTC. The encoded protein is CATREGYDYEQYF. The chain has TRBV15 and TRBJ2-7, with D uncertain. Germline lookup yields CDR1 LNHNV and CDR2 YYDKDF (reference sequence). The CDR3 is 13 residues long. Trimming removed 6 bases at V and 3 bases at J, with 12 bases between.

This clone was seen once. This chain connects TRBV15 to TRBJ1-4, with TRBD1 as a possible D gene (5 bases). CDR1 and CDR2 (germline): LNHNV, YYDKDF (reference sequence). Trimming shortened V by 2 bases and J by 4 bases, and 8 bases separated the two germline ends. The CDR3 is 14 amino acids. Here the CDR3 reads CATSRQGNNEKLFF. CDR3 sequence (DNA): TGTGCCACCAGCAGACAGGGAAATAATGAAAAACTGTTTTTT.

The table lists this clone with a count of one. This rearrangement joins TRBV6-1 to TRBJ1-2; 8 bases map to TRBD1. From germline, CDR1 is MNHNS and CDR2 SASEGT. V gave up 4 bases and J gave up 8 bases; unmatched junction bases: 9. The CDR3 length is 14 residues. The chain's CDR3 is CASSVVTGDEGYTF. The CDR3 nucleotides are TGTGCCAGCAGTGTCGTGACAGGGGATGAGGGCTACACCTTC.

The genes are TRBV2 and TRBJ1-2; D not certain. Germline-derived CDR1 and CDR2 are SNHLY and FYNNEI. The CDR3 has 14 amino acids. Trimming took off 0 bases at V and 7 bases at J, with 12 bases between the two ends. The DNA of the CDR3 is TGTGCCAGCAGTGAAGCAGTCCTTATAGGTGGCTACACCTTC. Residues: CASSEAVLIGGYTF.

V usage is TRBV9 and J usage is TRBJ1-1; perhaps TRBD1 as D (5 bases). This CDR3 is 14 amino acids long. V was shortened by 0 bases and J by 8 bases, with 14 bases between the two germline ends. Per the germline V gene, CDR1 is SGDLS and CDR2 is YYNGEE. The CDR3 nucleotides read TGTGCCAGCAGCGTAGTTCGGGGGAGACCAGAAGCTTTCTTT. This codes for CASSVVRGRPEAFF.

The V call is TRBV25-1, the J call TRBJ2-3, with TRBD2 matching 11 bases. Per germline, CDR1 MGHDK and CDR2 SYGVNS. This CDR3 is built from 16 residues. Trimming at V came to 3 bases and at J to 4 bases, leaving 6 bases not matched to a gene. For the CDR3, the DNA is TGTGCCAGCAGTGATACTAGCGGGAGAGGGGCAGATACGCAGTATTTT. It translates to CASSDTSGRGADTQYF.

This clone was seen a few times. V is TRBV6-6 and J is TRBJ2-7, with TRBD2 identical over 7 bases. Germline assignment: CDR1 MNHNY and CDR2 SVGAGI (reference sequence). The CDR3 loop spans 12 amino acids. With 6 bases clipped from V and 4 bases from J, the junction kept 3 bases outside the gene matches. The CDR3 protein is CASRGGAYEQYF. The CDR3 nucleotides are TGTGCCAGCAGGGGAGGGGCGTACGAGCAGTACTTC.

V gene TRBV29-1 combines with J gene TRBJ2-1, with 11 bases aligning to TRBD2. This CDR3 contains 16 residues. The ends lost 5 bases at V and 8 bases at J; junction bases unmatched: 14. Looked up from germline, CDR1 is SQVTM and CDR2 is ANQGSEA. The CDR3 loop reads CSVTLSGRATGDEQFF. The CDR3 nucleotides are TGCAGCGTTACCCTTAGCGGGAGGGCCACGGGGGATGAGCAGTTCTTC.

This clone was found once. The chain is built from TRBV18 and TRBJ1-6; 9 nucleotides match TRBD1. Unmatched junction bases numbered 7, after V lost 3 bases and J lost 7 bases. The CDR3 consists of 16 residues. Germline-derived CDR1 and CDR2 are KGHSH and LQKENI. CDR3 protein: CASSPLPTGGNSPLHF. The CDR3 DNA is TGTGCCAGCTCACCTCTTCCGACAGGGGGGAATTCACCCCTCCACTTT.

The chain uses TRBV6-5 and TRBJ2-4; possible D gene TRBD2, 7 bases. The V gene lost 6 bases and the J gene lost 2 bases, with 14 bases spanning the gap. The germline V gene encodes CDR1 MNHEY and CDR2 SVGAGI. This CDR3 is built from 15 residues. The chain's CDR3 is CASRVGGATKNIQYF. CDR3 sequence (DNA): TGTGCCAGCAGGGTGGGGGGGGCAACCAAAAACATTCAGTACTTC.

This chain uses TRBV27 with TRBJ1-1; no firm D call. The CDR3 is 13 amino acids. V shed 1 base and J shed 1 base, with 4 bases lying between them. Germline V gene sequence: CDR1 MNHEY, CDR2 SMNVEV (reference sequence). CDR3 sequence reads: CASSLWGNTEAFF. For the CDR3, the DNA is TGTGCCAGCAGTTTATGGGGGAACACTGAAGCTTTCTTT.

This clone appeared once. This CDR3 reads CAWSRGVWEEKLFF. In nucleotides, the CDR3 is TGTGCCTGGAGTCGTGGGGTGTGGGAGGAAAAACTGTTTTTT. The chain recombines TRBV30 with TRBJ1-4; D is unclear. CDR1 is GTSNPN and CDR2 is SVGIG in the germline V gene (reference sequence). The ends were cut back, 2 bases at V and 8 bases at J, with 15 bases in the middle. This CDR3 has 14 amino acids.

The J gene is TRBJ2-7, the V gene TRBV10-1; 7 nucleotides align to TRBD2. The CDR3 is made up of 14 amino acids. V shed 3 bases and J 7 bases; nucleotides not matched to a gene: 9. Germline V CDR1 and CDR2: WNHNN, SYGVQD (reference sequence). The CDR3 nucleotides are TGCGCCAGCAGTGATCGGGCGGGAGTGGGAGAGCAGTACTTC. Amino acids: CASSDRAGVGEQYF.

The V call is TRBV7-2, the J call TRBJ1-4, with 7 bases identical to TRBD1. V trimming: 5 bases; J trimming: 8 bases; junction bases outside the gene matches: 8. The CDR3 sequence is 14 residues long. Germline V gene data show CDR1 as SGHTA and CDR2 as FQGNSA. The DNA for the CDR3 is TGTGCCAGCAGCCCGACAGGGTGGAAGGAAAAACTGTTTTTT. Its translation: CASSPTGWKEKLFF.

This clone was picked up one time. The chain carries TRBV6-5 and TRBJ2-7; D is possibly TRBD1 (5 bases). This CDR3 has 14 residues. Trimming cost V 2 bases and J 4 bases, with 12 bases left between them. Germline V gene sequence: CDR1 MNHEY, CDR2 SVGAGI. The CDR3 spells CASSYLGVAYEQYF. For the CDR3, the DNA is TGTGCCAGCAGTTACCTAGGGGTGGCTTACGAGCAGTACTTC.

The CDR3 nucleotides read TGTGCCAGCAGCTTACTGGGGACAGTCATGAAGACCCAGTACTTC. It encodes CASSLLGTVMKTQYF. The rearrangement uses TRBV7-2 and TRBJ2-5; TRBD1 agrees at 7 bases. Germline CDR1 SGHTA, CDR2 FQGNSA. V shed 2 bases, J shed 6 bases, and the junction held 9 bases outside the gene matches. This CDR3 has 15 residues.

The chain employs TRBV6-6 and TRBJ2-7, with TRBD1 matching over 9 bases. Germline V lookup: CDR1 MNHNY, CDR2 SVGAGI (reference sequence). V shed 8 bases, J shed 6 bases, and the junction held 5 bases outside the gene matches. CDR3 length: 12 residues. The CDR3 DNA is TGTGCCAGCGGACAGGGGCGATTCGAGCAGTACTTC. Its translation: CASGQGRFEQYF.

In its sample, this clone was seen once. This chain links TRBV19 with TRBJ2-6, with a possible D match to TRBD2 (7 bases). The length of the CDR3 is 16 residues. The germline V gene has CDR1 LNHDA and CDR2 SQIVND (reference sequence). The V end lost 7 bases, the J end lost 3 bases, and 16 bases lay between the germline ends. CDR3: CASTHRGGGGANVLTF. The CDR3, as DNA: TGTGCCAGTACTCATAGGGGGGGAGGTGGGGCCAACGTCCTGACTTTC. Using reference TRBV19 and TRBJ2-6 for the parts outside the CDR3, the full variable domain is DGGITQSPKYLFRKEGQNVTLSCEQNLNHDAMYWYRQDPGQGLRLIYYSQIVNDFQKGDIAEGYSVSREKKESFPLTVTSAQKNPTAFYLCASTHRGGGGANVLTFGAGSRLTVL.

This chain joins TRBV5-1 and TRBJ2-6; D perhaps matches TRBD2 (6 bases). CDR3 size: 18 residues. Trimming removed 4 bases at V and 4 bases at J, with 21 bases between. The V gene's germline CDR1 is SGHRS and CDR2 YFSETQ. The CDR3 coding sequence is TGCGCCAGCAGCCTGGCCGGGGGAGGACACCGGGGGGCCAACGTCCTGACTTTC. Encoded protein: CASSLAGGGHRGANVLTF.

This rearrangement joins TRBV25-1 to TRBJ2-1; no reliable D call. The CDR3 sequence is 11 residues long. V shed 4 bases and J shed 3 bases, with 1 base lying between them. Germline values: CDR1 MGHDK, CDR2 SYGVNS. The CDR3 spells CASSVYNEQFF. CDR3 DNA sequence: TGTGCCAGCAGTGTCTACAATGAGCAGTTCTTC.

The chain recombines TRBV4-3 with TRBJ2-6; D gene uncertain. The CDR3 extends over 12 amino acids. The germline CDR1 and CDR2 sequences are LGHNA and YSLEER. V was pared by 4 bases and J by 2 bases, with 0 bases between. The CDR3 loop reads CASSPGANVLTF. CDR3 nucleotides: TGCGCCAGCAGCCCTGGGGCCAACGTCCTGACTTTC.

The CDR3 protein is CASSRIPGTDNSYTF. The CDR3 DNA is TGCGCCAGCAGCCGCATTCCCGGGACAGACAACAGCTACACCTTC. The chain is built from TRBV5-1 and TRBJ1-2; 7 positions match TRBD1. J gave up 9 bases and V 4 bases, and 15 bases lay outside the gene matches. The CDR3 length is 15 residues. Germline V gene data show CDR1 as SGHRS and CDR2 as YFSETQ.